The 29 T cell receptor beta chains given below trace back to one sample, sequenced in a study of T-cell memory formation after mild COVID-19. TCRdb independently ran MiXCR on the 5' RACE reads; one entry per CDR3 protein. The sample contains 200,000 to 300,000 distinct CDR3 sequences, approximately 15% of which appear only once. Sequencing was done on a sample of PBMCs or a T cell subset sorted from them (not recorded which). The receptors come from an adult woman who had mild COVID-19 (a few samples of this study predate the infection). Cell type and time point are not known.

This rearrangement joins TRBV24-1 to TRBJ2-3, with D possibly called TRBD1 or TRBD2 (6 bases each). Germline CDR1 reads KGHDR; CDR2 reads SFDVKD. V was shortened by 4 bases and J by 8 bases, with 18 bases between the two germline ends. The CDR3 has 15 amino acids. The CDR3: CATSDVPGAWATQYF. DNA for the CDR3: TGTGCCACCAGTGACGTTCCGGGGGCCTGGGCTACGCAGTATTTT.

This sequence joins TRBV20-1 and TRBJ1-2, with D possibly matching TRBD1 (6 bases). The CDR3 consists of 15 residues. Germline CDR1 and CDR2: DFQATT and SNEGSKA (reference sequence). The V end was cut by 0 bases, the J end by 4 bases, with 15 bases between. The CDR3 DNA reads as TGCAGTGCTAGAGATTGGGGACATCGTAGCTATGGCTACACCTTC. Translated: CSARDWGHRSYGYTF.

The J gene is TRBJ2-3, the V gene TRBV9; 7 bases align to TRBD2. Germline V gives CDR1 SGDLS, CDR2 YYNGEE. This CDR3 region has 15 residues. V lost 6 bases, J lost 4 bases, and 11 bases stayed unmatched. CDR3 DNA sequence: TGTGCCAGCAATGATGGCGGGAGTAGCGCAGATACGCAGTATTTT. Translation: CASNDGGSSADTQYF.

The chain uses TRBV20-1 and TRBJ2-1; TRBD2 matches 7 bases. With 5 bases clipped from V and 0 bases from J, the junction kept 10 bases outside the gene matches. This CDR3 contains 16 residues. Germline V gene data show CDR1 as DFQATT and CDR2 as SNEGSKA (reference sequence). The CDR3 loop reads CSAGRGSGRSYNEQFF. The CDR3, as DNA: TGCAGTGCTGGCCGAGGTAGCGGGCGCTCCTACAATGAGCAGTTCTTC.

This clonotype was seen only a few times. This chain joins TRBV3-1 and TRBJ1-2; TRBD1 might be the D (5 bases). The V gene's germline CDR1 is LGHDT and CDR2 YNNKEL (reference sequence). The CDR3 is made up of 13 amino acids. Trimming took 2 bases from V and 4 from J, leaving 8 bases between them. The CDR3 region is CASSQRGGYGYTF. The DNA of the CDR3 is TGTGCCAGCAGCCAACGGGGCGGCTATGGCTACACCTTC. The full variable domain, in which reference TRBV3-1 and TRBJ1-2 provide the parts outside the CDR3, is DTAVSQTPKYLVTQMGNDKSIKCEQNLGHDTMYWYKQDSKKFLKIMFSYNNKELIINETVPNRFSPKSPDKAHLNLHINSLELGDSAVYFCASSQRGGYGYTFGSGTRLTVV.

The rearrangement joins TRBV20-1 to TRBJ2-1; no firm D call. The CDR3 is 14 amino acids. With 0 bases removed from V and 4 bases from J, the gap between germline ends came to 10 bases. CDR1 and CDR2 (germline): DFQATT, SNEGSKA (reference sequence). The CDR3, as DNA: TGCAGTGCTAGAGATAAACAGTTTTACAATGAGCAGTTCTTC. Translation gives CSARDKQFYNEQFF.

The V and J genes are TRBV24-1 and TRBJ1-1, with D possibly matching TRBD1 (6 bases). CDR3 length: 13 amino acids. V lost 5 bases, J lost 3 bases, and 9 bases lay in between. Germline V gene data show CDR1 as KGHDR and CDR2 as SFDVKD. CDR3 residues: CATSGGADTEAFF. DNA for the CDR3: TGTGCCACCAGTGGGGGGGCGGACACTGAAGCTTTCTTT.

This clonotype appeared a few times. The chain couples TRBV6-5 to TRBJ2-1, with D perhaps TRBD2 (6 bases). V lost 0 bases to trimming and J lost 11 bases, with 17 bases between them. The CDR3 runs 15 residues. Germline V gene sequence: CDR1 MNHEY, CDR2 SVGAGI. The CDR3 nucleotides are TGTGCCAGCAGTTACTCGGGGGGATTGGGATTTAAGCAGTTCTTC. This translates into CASSYSGGLGFKQFF.

This clonotype was seen a handful of times. The V and J genes are TRBV12-3 or TRBV12-4 and TRBJ1-2; 7 nucleotides agree with TRBD1. With 5 bases clipped from V and 4 bases from J, the junction kept 7 bases outside the gene matches. The CDR3 extends over 14 amino acids. The CDR3 here is CASSTRQGLYGYTF. CDR3 nucleotides: TGTGCCAGCAGTACAAGACAGGGTCTCTATGGCTACACCTTC.

The chain links TRBV7-9 to TRBJ2-2; D is perhaps TRBD2 (5 bases). The CDR3 has 19 amino acids. The germline gives CDR1 SEHNR, CDR2 FQNEAQ (reference sequence). V lost 7 bases and J 4 bases, leaving 28 bases between the germline ends. In DNA form, the CDR3 reads TGTGCCAGCACCCTGACGGGGTTTTTCGCCCGGGATTCCACCGGGGAGCTGTTTTTT. Its protein is CASTLTGFFARDSTGELFF.

J is TRBJ2-7 and V is TRBV7-8; 7 bases map to TRBD1. Looked up from germline, CDR1 is SGHVS and CDR2 is FQNEAQ. V shed 3 bases and J 4 bases; nucleotides not matched to a gene: 6. The CDR3 sequence is 14 residues long. DNA for the CDR3: TGTGCCAGCAGCTTCGGGACAGCCCTTTACGAGCAGTACTTC. Protein sequence: CASSFGTALYEQYF.

This clonotype was counted only a few times. This chain links TRBV7-2 with TRBJ1-5; D is uncertain. The CDR3 covers 16 residues. Germline V gene lookup returns CDR1 SGHTA and CDR2 FQGNSA. The V and J ends lost 5 bases and 1 base respectively, with 15 bases between them. The CDR3 sequence: CASSPLRVGSNQPQHF. The CDR3 bases are TGTGCCAGCAGCCCTTTACGGGTAGGGAGCAATCAGCCCCAGCATTTT.

This clonotype showed up just a few times. The rearrangement uses TRBV3-1 and TRBJ1-2; 7 positions agree with TRBD1. Looked up from germline, CDR1 is LGHDT and CDR2 is YNNKEL (reference sequence). The trim removed 4 bases at V and 6 bases at J, leaving 2 bases unmatched. The CDR3 is 12 amino acids. As DNA, the CDR3 is TGTGCCAGCAGCCCAGGGGGTGATGGCTACACCTTC. This translates into CASSPGGDGYTF.

The V call is TRBV12-3 or TRBV12-4, the J call TRBJ2-2, with D possibly matching TRBD2 (7 bases). Trimming left V 2 bases short and J 13 bases short, with 14 bases between. The CDR3 extends over 13 amino acids. The CDR3 is CASSLRGAGVLFF. CDR3 coding DNA: TGTGCCAGCAGTTTACGGGGGGCGGGTGTGCTGTTTTTT.

In this sample, this clonotype turned up a few times. CDR3 residues: CASSLAGRLPYEQYF. Written as DNA, the CDR3 is TGTGCCAGCAGTTTAGCGGGACGGCTTCCCTACGAGCAGTACTTC. The J gene is TRBJ2-7, the V gene TRBV12-3 or TRBV12-4; D tentatively reads TRBD1 or TRBD2 (5 bases each). The V end was cut by 0 bases, the J end by 2 bases, with 11 bases between. There are 15 residues in the CDR3.

The genes are TRBV29-1 and TRBJ2-7, with TRBD1 matching over 9 bases. The CDR3 length is 14 residues. Germline CDR1 SQVTM, CDR2 ANQGSEA. J gave up 5 bases and V 4 bases, and 9 bases lay outside the gene matches. CDR3 in amino acids: CSVGTGQGVDEQYF. The CDR3 coding sequence is TGCAGCGTTGGGACGGGACAGGGCGTAGACGAGCAGTACTTC.

This chain links TRBV12-3 or TRBV12-4 with TRBJ1-2, with D tentatively TRBD1 (6 bases). The CDR3 spans 13 residues. V was cut by 5 bases and J by 6 bases, with 13 bases left in between. The chain's CDR3 is CASSPKGGHGYTF. The CDR3 region has the DNA TGTGCCAGCAGTCCTAAGGGGGGGCATGGCTACACCTTC.

This clonotype was found a few times. The J gene is TRBJ2-3, the V gene TRBV7-6, with D perhaps matching TRBD2 (5 bases). The V and J ends lost 1 base and 1 base respectively, with 15 bases between them. Looked up from germline, CDR1 is SGHVS and CDR2 is FNYEAQ. The CDR3 length is 17 residues. DNA of the CDR3: TGTGCCAGCAGCTTAGGGACTCCTGCATCGGGCACAGATACGCAGTATTTT. The encoded protein is CASSLGTPASGTDTQYF.

V usage is TRBV7-9 and J usage is TRBJ1-6, with D possibly being TRBD1 (6 bases). The CDR3 is made up of 16 amino acids. The germline V and J ends were trimmed by 4 bases and 8 bases, with 18 bases remaining between them. Germline-derived CDR1 and CDR2 are SEHNR and FQNEAQ (reference sequence). This CDR3 is CASSYETGNWDSPLHF. Written as DNA, the CDR3 is TGTGCCAGCAGCTACGAAACAGGGAATTGGGATTCACCCCTCCACTTT.

V and J are TRBV19 and TRBJ2-1, with a tentative D call TRBD1 (6 bases). The length of the CDR3 is 13 residues. Germline V lookup: CDR1 LNHDA, CDR2 SQIVND (reference sequence). Trimming pared 5 bases from V and 5 bases from J, leaving 10 bases between. The CDR3 loop is CASSLTGHNEQFF. In DNA, the CDR3 is TGTGCCAGTAGTTTAACAGGGCACAATGAGCAGTTCTTC.

This clonotype was counted only a few times. The V gene is TRBV6-6, the J gene TRBJ1-1, with D uncertain. This CDR3 has 14 residues. Germline CDR1 and CDR2: MNHNY and SVGAGI (reference sequence). Trimming stripped 0 bases from V and 1 base from J, with 6 bases between. As DNA, the CDR3 is TGTGCCAGCAGTTACTCGGGAGCGAACACTGAAGCTTTCTTT. This gives the protein CASSYSGANTEAFF.

This clonotype has only a few counts. The chain's CDR3 is CASSTGQSYNEQFF. CDR3 nucleotide sequence: TGCGCCAGCAGCACGGGACAGTCCTACAATGAGCAGTTCTTC. The V call is TRBV5-1, the J call TRBJ2-1; 7 positions match TRBD1. After removal of 4 bases from V and 1 base from J, the junction contained 2 bases not matched to a gene. The CDR3 consists of 14 residues. Germline lookup yields CDR1 SGHRS and CDR2 YFSETQ.

The rearrangement uses TRBV9 and TRBJ1-5, with a tentative D call TRBD1 (6 bases). V dropped 4 bases and J dropped 1 base, with 15 bases sitting between them. Germline V gene sequence: CDR1 SGDLS, CDR2 YYNGEE. The CDR3 covers 16 residues. The CDR3 nucleotides read TGTGCCAGCAGCCACCGAGGTACAGGGAGCAATCAGCCCCAGCATTTT. Its translation: CASSHRGTGSNQPQHF.

This chain connects TRBV10-3 to TRBJ1-1; D is unresolved. This CDR3 spans 12 amino acids. In germline, CDR1 is ENHRY, CDR2 SYGVKD. V was trimmed by 3 bases and J by 11 bases, leaving 13 bases between them. In DNA form, the CDR3 reads TGTGCCATCAGTGATACGGCCTTCGGGGCTTTCTTT. Translated: CAISDTAFGAFF.

The chain has TRBV6-5 and TRBJ1-1; 10 nucleotides line up with TRBD1. The trim removed 0 bases at V and 5 bases at J, leaving 3 bases unmatched. The CDR3 loop spans 15 amino acids. Per the germline V gene, CDR1 is MNHEY and CDR2 is SVGAGI. This CDR3 is CASSYSDRGGTEAFF. CDR3 sequence (DNA): TGTGCCAGCAGTTACTCGGACAGGGGGGGGACTGAAGCTTTCTTT.

V gene TRBV4-3 combines with J gene TRBJ1-5, with 7 bases identical to TRBD1. The CDR3 runs to 15 residues. V was clipped by 4 bases and J by 7 bases; unmatched bases: 10. From germline, CDR1 is LGHNA and CDR2 YSLEER. The CDR3 region is CASSPTRQGTQPQHF. DNA of the CDR3: TGCGCCAGCAGCCCAACCCGACAGGGTACGCAGCCCCAGCATTTT.

This clonotype was observed many times. The chain is built from TRBV4-3 and TRBJ2-3; 7 nucleotides align to TRBD2. Per germline, CDR1 LGHNA and CDR2 YSLEER. The junction had 6 bases not matched to a gene; V was cut back by 0 bases and J by 3 bases. The CDR3 contains 16 residues. The CDR3 reads CASSQDTASGTDTQYF. The CDR3 DNA is TGCGCCAGCAGCCAAGATACGGCTAGCGGTACAGATACGCAGTATTTT.

As DNA, the CDR3 is TGTGCCACCGGACTAGCGGGACCAAACACAGATACGCAGTATTTT. Encoded protein: CATGLAGPNTDTQYF. The chain links TRBV24-1 to TRBJ2-3; 12 nucleotides align to TRBD2. This CDR3 has 15 residues. V trimming: 9 bases; J trimming: 2 bases; junction bases outside the gene matches: 5. The V gene's germline CDR1 is KGHDR and CDR2 SFDVKD.

This chain connects TRBV28 to TRBJ2-7, with 7 bases aligning to TRBD1. This CDR3 contains 15 residues. In germline, CDR1 is MDHEN, CDR2 SYDVKM. The J segment lost 2 bases and the V segment lost 5 bases, leaving 9 bases of the junction unmatched. For the CDR3, the DNA is TGTGCCAGCAGTGGGTTGACAGGGATGGCCTACGAGCAGTACTTC. This sequence encodes CASSGLTGMAYEQYF.